Only a few counts were recorded for the clone carrying this TCR beta chain. Its antigen is currently unknown. TCRdb ran MiXCR on the 5' RACE reads and lists one entry per CDR3 protein. The table includes 400,000 or so distinct CDR3 sequences, around 10% detected once. This specimen belongs to a study of T cells after yellow fever vaccination. General study results and limits: Most primary-vaccination clones recurred post-booster (roughly 96% CD4, just over 85% CD8).

The germline V and J ends were trimmed by 8 bases and 5 bases, with 12 bases remaining between them. CDR3 length equals 11 residues. Germline CDR1 reads SQVTM; CDR2 reads ANQGSEA. The input for sequencing was PBMCs, taken on the day of the first yellow fever vaccination. The gene calls are TRBV29-1 and TRBJ2-5; a weak D match, TRBD2 (5 bases). The receptor's source is a young man who received the YFV17D yellow fever vaccine. CDR3 sequence (DNA): TGCAGCCCCCTGTGGGAGGAGACCCAGTACTTC. Protein sequence: CSPLWEETQYF.